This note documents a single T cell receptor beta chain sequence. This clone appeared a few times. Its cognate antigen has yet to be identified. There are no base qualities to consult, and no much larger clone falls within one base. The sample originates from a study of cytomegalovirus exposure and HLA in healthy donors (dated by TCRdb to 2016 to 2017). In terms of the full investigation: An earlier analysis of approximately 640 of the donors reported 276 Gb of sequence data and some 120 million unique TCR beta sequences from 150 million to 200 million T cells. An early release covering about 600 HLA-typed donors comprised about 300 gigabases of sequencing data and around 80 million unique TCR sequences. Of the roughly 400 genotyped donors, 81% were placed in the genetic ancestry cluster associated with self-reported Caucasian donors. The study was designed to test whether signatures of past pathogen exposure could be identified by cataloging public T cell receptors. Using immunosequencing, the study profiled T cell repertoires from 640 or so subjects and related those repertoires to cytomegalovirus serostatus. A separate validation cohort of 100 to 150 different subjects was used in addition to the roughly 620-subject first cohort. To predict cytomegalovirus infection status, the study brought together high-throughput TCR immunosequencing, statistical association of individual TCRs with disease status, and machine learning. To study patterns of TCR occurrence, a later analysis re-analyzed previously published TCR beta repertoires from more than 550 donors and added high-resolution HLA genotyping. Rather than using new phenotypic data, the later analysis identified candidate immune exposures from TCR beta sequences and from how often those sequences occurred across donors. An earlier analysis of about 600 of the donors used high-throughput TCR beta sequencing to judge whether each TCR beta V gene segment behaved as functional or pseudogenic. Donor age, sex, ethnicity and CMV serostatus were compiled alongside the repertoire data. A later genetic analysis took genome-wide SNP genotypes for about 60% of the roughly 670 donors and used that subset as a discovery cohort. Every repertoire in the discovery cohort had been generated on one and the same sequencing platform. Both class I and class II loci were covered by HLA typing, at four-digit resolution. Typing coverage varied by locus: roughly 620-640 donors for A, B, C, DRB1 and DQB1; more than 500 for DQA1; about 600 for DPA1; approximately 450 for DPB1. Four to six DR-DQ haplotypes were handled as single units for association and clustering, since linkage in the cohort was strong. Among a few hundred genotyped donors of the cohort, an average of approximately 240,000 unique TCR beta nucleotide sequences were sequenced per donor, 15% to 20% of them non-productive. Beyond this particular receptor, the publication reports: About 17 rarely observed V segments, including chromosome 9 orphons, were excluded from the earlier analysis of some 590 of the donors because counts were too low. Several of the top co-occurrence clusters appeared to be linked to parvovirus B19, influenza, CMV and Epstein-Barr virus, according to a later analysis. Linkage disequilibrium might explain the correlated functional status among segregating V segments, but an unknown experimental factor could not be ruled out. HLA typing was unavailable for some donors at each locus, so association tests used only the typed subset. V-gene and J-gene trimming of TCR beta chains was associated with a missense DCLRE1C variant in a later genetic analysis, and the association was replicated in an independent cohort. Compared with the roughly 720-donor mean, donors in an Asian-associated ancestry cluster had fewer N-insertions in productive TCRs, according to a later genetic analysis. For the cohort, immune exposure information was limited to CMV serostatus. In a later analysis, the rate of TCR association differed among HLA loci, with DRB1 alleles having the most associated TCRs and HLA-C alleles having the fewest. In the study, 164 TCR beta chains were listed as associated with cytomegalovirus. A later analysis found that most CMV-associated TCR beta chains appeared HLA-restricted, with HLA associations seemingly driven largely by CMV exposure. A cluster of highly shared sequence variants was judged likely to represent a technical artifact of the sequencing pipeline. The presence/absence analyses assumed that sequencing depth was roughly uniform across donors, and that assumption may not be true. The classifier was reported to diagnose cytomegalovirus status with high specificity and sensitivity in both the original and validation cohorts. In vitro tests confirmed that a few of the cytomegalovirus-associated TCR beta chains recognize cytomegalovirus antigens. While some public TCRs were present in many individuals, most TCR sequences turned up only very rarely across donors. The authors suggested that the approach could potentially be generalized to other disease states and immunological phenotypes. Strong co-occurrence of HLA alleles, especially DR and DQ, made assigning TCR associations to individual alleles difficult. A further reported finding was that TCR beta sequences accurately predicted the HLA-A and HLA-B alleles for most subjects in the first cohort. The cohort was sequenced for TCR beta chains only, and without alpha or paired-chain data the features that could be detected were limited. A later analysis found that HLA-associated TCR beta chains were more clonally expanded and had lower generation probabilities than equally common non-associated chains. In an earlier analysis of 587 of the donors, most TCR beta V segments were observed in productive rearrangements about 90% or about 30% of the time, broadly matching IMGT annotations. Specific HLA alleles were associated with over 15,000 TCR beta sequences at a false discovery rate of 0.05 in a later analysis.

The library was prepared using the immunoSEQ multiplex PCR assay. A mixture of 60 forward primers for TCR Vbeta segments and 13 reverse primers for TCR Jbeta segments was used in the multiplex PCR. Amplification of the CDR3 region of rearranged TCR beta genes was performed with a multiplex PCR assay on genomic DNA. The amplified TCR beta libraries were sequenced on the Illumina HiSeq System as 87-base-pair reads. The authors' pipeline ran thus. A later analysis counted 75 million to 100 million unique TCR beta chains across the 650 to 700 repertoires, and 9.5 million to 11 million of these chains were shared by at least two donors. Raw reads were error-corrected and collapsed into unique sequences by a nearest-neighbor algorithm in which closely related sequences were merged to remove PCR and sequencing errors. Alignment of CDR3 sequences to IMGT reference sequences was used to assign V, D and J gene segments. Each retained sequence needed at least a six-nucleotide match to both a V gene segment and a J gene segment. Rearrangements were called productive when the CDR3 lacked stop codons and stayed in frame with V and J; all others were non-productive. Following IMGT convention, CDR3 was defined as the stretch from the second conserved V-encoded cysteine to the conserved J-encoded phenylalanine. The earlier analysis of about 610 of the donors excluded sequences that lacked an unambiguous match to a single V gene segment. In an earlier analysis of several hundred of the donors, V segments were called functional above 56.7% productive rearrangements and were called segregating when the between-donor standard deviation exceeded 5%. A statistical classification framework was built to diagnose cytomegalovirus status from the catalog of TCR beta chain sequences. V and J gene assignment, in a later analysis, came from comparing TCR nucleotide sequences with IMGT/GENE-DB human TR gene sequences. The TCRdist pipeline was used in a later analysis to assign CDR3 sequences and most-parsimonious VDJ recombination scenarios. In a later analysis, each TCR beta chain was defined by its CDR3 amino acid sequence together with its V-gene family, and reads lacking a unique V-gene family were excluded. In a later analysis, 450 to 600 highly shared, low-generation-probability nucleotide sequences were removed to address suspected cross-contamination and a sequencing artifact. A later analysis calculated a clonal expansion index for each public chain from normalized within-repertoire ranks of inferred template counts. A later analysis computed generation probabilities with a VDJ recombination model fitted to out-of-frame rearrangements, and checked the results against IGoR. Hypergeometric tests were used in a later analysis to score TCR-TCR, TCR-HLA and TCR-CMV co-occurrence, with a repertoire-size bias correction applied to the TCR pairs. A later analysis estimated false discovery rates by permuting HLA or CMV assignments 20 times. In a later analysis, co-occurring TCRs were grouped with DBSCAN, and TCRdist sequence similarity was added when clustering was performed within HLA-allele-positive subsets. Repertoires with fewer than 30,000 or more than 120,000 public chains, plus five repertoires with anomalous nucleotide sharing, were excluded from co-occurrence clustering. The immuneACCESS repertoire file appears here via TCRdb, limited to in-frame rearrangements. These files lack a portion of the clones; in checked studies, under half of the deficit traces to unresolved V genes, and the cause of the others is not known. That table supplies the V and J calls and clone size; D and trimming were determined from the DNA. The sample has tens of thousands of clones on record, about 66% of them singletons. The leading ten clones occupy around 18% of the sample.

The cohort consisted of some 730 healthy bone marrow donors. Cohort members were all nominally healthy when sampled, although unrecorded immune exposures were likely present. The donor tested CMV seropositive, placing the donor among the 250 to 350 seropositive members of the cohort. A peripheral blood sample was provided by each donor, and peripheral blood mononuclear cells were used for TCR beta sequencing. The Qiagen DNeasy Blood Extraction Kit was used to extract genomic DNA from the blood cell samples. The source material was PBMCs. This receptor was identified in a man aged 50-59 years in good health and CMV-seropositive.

The DNA sequence is as follows: TGTGCCAGCAGTTCGCATACTAGCGGGGGAGTCTACGAGCAGTACTTC. The resulting protein is CASSSHTSGGVYEQYF. Rearrangement joined TRBV6-5 to TRBJ2-7; a stretch of 11 junction bases matches TRBD2. Per the germline V gene, MNHEY is the CDR1 and SVGAGI is the CDR2. The junction shows trimming of 4 bases on V and 3 bases on J, and the gene matches do not reach 8 bases of it. The CDR3 has 16 amino acids, counting the end cysteine and phenylalanine. The DNA shown is the 48-base CDR3, in frame from base 1.